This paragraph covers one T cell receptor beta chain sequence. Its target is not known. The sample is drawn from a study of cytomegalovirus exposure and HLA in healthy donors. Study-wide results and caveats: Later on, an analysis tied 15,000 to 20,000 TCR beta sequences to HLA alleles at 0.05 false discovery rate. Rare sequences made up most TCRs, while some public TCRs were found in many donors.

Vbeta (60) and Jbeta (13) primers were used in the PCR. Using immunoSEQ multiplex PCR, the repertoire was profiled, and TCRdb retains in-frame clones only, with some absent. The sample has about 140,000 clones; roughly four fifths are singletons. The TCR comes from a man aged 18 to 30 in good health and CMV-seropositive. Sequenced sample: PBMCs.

The CDR3 spells CASSLSGQLYEQYF. In DNA, the CDR3 is TGCGCCAGCAGCTTATCGGGACAGCTCTACGAGCAGTACTTC. The V call is TRBV4-1, the J call TRBJ2-7, with 7 bases matching TRBD1. Germline CDR1 MGHRA, CDR2 YSYEKL. The CDR3 totals 14 residues. J gave up 3 bases and V 5 bases, and 7 bases lay outside the gene matches.